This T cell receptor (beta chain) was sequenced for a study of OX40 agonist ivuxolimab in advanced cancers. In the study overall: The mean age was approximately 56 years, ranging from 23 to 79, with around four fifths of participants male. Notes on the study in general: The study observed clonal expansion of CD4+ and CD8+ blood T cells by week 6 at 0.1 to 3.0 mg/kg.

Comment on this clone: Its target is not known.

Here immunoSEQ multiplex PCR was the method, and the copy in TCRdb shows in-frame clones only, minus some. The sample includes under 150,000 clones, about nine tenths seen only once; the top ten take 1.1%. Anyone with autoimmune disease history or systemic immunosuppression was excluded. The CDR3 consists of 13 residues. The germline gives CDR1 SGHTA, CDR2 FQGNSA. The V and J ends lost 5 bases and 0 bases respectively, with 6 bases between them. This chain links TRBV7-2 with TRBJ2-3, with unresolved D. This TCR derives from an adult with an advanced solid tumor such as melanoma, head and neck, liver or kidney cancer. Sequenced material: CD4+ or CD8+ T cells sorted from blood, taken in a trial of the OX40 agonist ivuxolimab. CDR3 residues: CASSPFSTDTQYF. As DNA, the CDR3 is TGTGCCAGCAGCCCTTTTAGCACAGATACGCAGTATTTT.